Below, 5 T cell receptor beta chains from the same sample are listed, as sequenced in a study of cytomegalovirus exposure and HLA in healthy donors. It was with 60 Vbeta and 13 Jbeta primers that the PCR ran. Clones were sequenced by immunoSEQ multiplex PCR, and TCRdb holds only the in-frame ones, with some missing. The profile shows about 140,000 clones, roughly 80% of them singletons. The material sequenced was PBMCs. Source of these receptors: a woman aged 50 to 65 in good health and CMV-seropositive.

This chain connects TRBV6-1 to TRBJ2-3; D not resolved. V lost 6 bases and J 0 bases, leaving 4 bases between the germline ends. Germline CDR1 is MNHNS and CDR2 is SASEGT. This CDR3 contains 12 residues. The CDR3 bases are TGTGCCAGCAGCCGGAGCACAGATACGCAGTATTTT. This encodes CASSRSTDTQYF.

This clone was observed a few times. V gene TRBV5-4 combines with J gene TRBJ2-6; 7 positions agree with TRBD1. J was trimmed by 4 bases and V by 4 bases; bases with no gene match: 5. The CDR3 has 15 residues. Germline assignment: CDR1 SGHNT and CDR2 YYREEE (reference sequence). The CDR3 protein is CASSPGTEGANVLTF. Here the CDR3 DNA reads TGTGCCAGCAGCCCAGGGACAGAAGGGGCCAACGTCCTGACTTTC. Combining the CDR3 with reference TRBV5-4 and TRBJ2-6 gives the whole variable domain ETGVTQSPTHLIKTRGQQVTLRCSSQSGHNTVSWYQQALGQGPQFIFQYYREEENGRGNFPPRFSGLQFPNYSSELNVNALELDDSALYLCASSPGTEGANVLTFGAGSRLTVL.

The chain combines TRBV27 with TRBJ2-1, with 7 nucleotides matching TRBD1. The CDR3 contains 15 residues. The V segment lost 4 bases and the J segment 0 bases; nucleotides outside the gene matches: 3. Germline CDR1 reads MNHEY; CDR2 reads SMNVEV (reference sequence). The CDR3 nucleotides are TGTGCCAGCAGTTCCGGGACAGCCTCCTACAATGAGCAGTTCTTC. Protein sequence: CASSSGTASYNEQFF.

This chain joins TRBV19 and TRBJ1-5, with D possibly matching TRBD1 (5 bases). The V gene lost 7 bases and the J gene lost 0 bases, with 13 bases spanning the gap. The CDR3 covers 15 residues. Germline V gene lookup returns CDR1 LNHDA and CDR2 SQIVND (reference sequence). The CDR3 reads CASTLTGFSNQPQHF. The DNA of the CDR3 is TGTGCCAGTACCTTAACAGGCTTTAGCAATCAGCCCCAGCATTTT.

The chain links TRBV9 to TRBJ2-7, with 7 bases lining up with TRBD1. Germline V CDR1 and CDR2: SGDLS, YYNGEE. V shed 0 bases, J shed 3 bases, and the junction held 6 bases outside the gene matches. This CDR3 has 15 amino acids. The CDR3 loop reads CASSVGGTDIYEQYF. CDR3 nucleotides: TGTGCCAGCAGCGTAGGAGGGACAGACATCTACGAGCAGTACTTC.